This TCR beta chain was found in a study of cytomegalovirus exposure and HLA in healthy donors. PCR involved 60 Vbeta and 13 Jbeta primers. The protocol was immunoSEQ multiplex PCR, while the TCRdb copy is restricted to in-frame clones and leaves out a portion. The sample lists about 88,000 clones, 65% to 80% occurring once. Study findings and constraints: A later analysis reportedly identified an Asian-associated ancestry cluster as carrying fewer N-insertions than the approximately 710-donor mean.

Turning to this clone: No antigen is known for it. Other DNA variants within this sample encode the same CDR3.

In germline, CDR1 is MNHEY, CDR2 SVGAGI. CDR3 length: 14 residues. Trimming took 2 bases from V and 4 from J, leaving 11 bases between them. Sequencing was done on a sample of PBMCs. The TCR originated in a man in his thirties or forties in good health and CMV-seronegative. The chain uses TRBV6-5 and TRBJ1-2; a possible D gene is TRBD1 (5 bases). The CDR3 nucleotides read TGTGCCAGCAGTTACGACAGAGCCCCCTATGGCTACACCTTC. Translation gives CASSYDRAPYGYTF.